The 24 T cell receptor beta chains listed next were all sequenced from one sample in a study of blood T cell repertoires in COVID-19. TCRdb keeps only in-frame clones here, not all; method: immunoSEQ multiplex PCR. The repertoire holds roughly 79,000 clones, with almost 85% as singletons. Sequencing was carried out using peripheral blood. All receptors derive from a human donor in a cohort sampled during active COVID-19.

V and J are TRBV5-5 and TRBJ2-3; 14 bases match TRBD2. V lost 1 base and J lost 2; bases outside the gene matches: 6. Germline V gene lookup returns CDR1 SGHKS and CDR2 YYEKEE (reference sequence). The CDR3 loop spans 18 amino acids. CDR3 amino acids: CASSLSRGLAGATDTQYF. The CDR3 DNA sequence: TGTGCCAGCAGCTTGTCGAGGGGACTAGCGGGGGCCACAGATACGCAGTATTTT.

The V call is TRBV7-3, the J call TRBJ2-3, with 11 bases that match TRBD2. V lost 5 bases to trimming and J lost 1 base; unmatched junction nucleotides: 11. CDR3 length: 18 amino acids. CDR1 and CDR2 (germline): SGHTA, FQGTGA. The CDR3, as DNA: TGTGCCAGCAGCCTCGGGGTAGCGGGGGGGTTCGGCACAGATACGCAGTATTTT. The encoded protein is CASSLGVAGGFGTDTQYF.

A note on this clone: One end of the junction is discordant with germline, which a read error may explain. The V call is TRBV5-1, the J call TRBJ1-2, with D uncertain. The CDR3 has 14 residues. The germline CDR1 and CDR2 sequences are SGHRS and YFSETQ. The CDR3 sequence: CASTVDFPNYGYTF. CDR3 nucleotides: TGCGCCAGCACCGTGGATTTCCCAAACTACGGCTACACCTTC.

The rearrangement uses TRBV19 and TRBJ1-5, with TRBD1 as a possible D gene (6 bases). The germline V and J ends were trimmed by 4 bases and 1 base, with 14 bases remaining between them. The CDR3 covers 16 residues. The germline V gene encodes CDR1 LNHDA and CDR2 SQIVND (reference sequence). CDR3 sequence (DNA): TGTGCCAGTAGTAAGGGGGGGGAGGGCAGCAATCAGCCCCAGCATTTT. This translates into CASSKGGEGSNQPQHF. The full variable domain, completed using reference TRBV19 and TRBJ1-5, is DGGITQSPKYLFRKEGQNVTLSCEQNLNHDAMYWYRQDPGQGLRLIYYSQIVNDFQKGDIAEGYSVSREKKESFPLTVTSAQKNPTAFYLCASSKGGEGSNQPQHFGDGTRLSIL.

The V call is TRBV28, the J call TRBJ1-1; D not resolved. The V end lost 6 bases, the J end lost 1 base, and 9 bases lay between the germline ends. The V gene's germline CDR1 is MDHEN and CDR2 SYDVKM. This CDR3 is built from 13 residues. The CDR3 DNA reads TGTGCCAGCAGATCCGGTCGGAACACTGAAGCTTTCTTT. Protein: CASRSGRNTEAFF.

This clone was seen repeatedly, ten times or more. This sequence joins TRBV6-5 and TRBJ1-1; 7 bases are a match to TRBD1. V lost 7 bases, J lost 10 bases, and 15 bases stayed unmatched. The CDR3 spans 14 residues. Per the germline V gene, CDR1 is MNHEY and CDR2 is SVGAGI. The CDR3 DNA reads as TGTGCCAGCAATGGTAACAGGGGCCCCGTTGGAGCTTTCTTT. Protein product: CASNGNRGPVGAFF.

This clone was observed a handful of times. DNA for the CDR3: TGTGCCAGCAGCTTAGACAGAAATTCACCCCTCCACTTT. It yields the protein CASSLDRNSPLHF. The chain joins TRBV7-3 to TRBJ1-6, with a weak D call TRBD1 (5 bases). Trimming took off 2 bases at V and 7 bases at J, with 6 bases between the two ends. From germline, CDR1 is SGHTA and CDR2 FQGTGA. CDR3 length equals 13 residues.

In the case of this clone: The same CDR3 can be traced to other DNA sequences in this sample. The gene calls are TRBV12-3 or TRBV12-4 and TRBJ2-7; a possible D gene is TRBD1 (6 bases). The CDR3 loop spans 13 amino acids. The V and J ends lost 6 bases and 1 base respectively, with 10 bases between them. The CDR3 nucleotides read TGTGCCAGCAGGCTGGACAGTTCCTACGAGCAGTACTTC. This gives the protein CASRLDSSYEQYF.

This chain links TRBV2 with TRBJ2-1, with a possible D match to TRBD2 (6 bases). CDR1 is SNHLY, CDR2 FYNNEI, per germline. V shed 4 bases and J shed 4 bases, with 14 bases lying between them. CDR3 length: 15 amino acids. CDR3 DNA sequence: TGTGCCAGCAGTGGGCGGGACTCCTATTACAATGAGCAGTTCTTC. Translation: CASSGRDSYYNEQFF.

The CDR3 protein is CASRPGGAYEQYF. CDR3 coding DNA: TGTGCCAGCAGGCCCGGAGGGGCCTACGAGCAGTACTTC. The genes are TRBV6-5 and TRBJ2-7, with D tentatively TRBD2 (6 bases). V lost 6 bases and J 2 bases, leaving 11 bases between the germline ends. The CDR3 loop spans 13 amino acids. Per the germline V gene, CDR1 is MNHEY and CDR2 is SVGAGI.

V gene TRBV12-5 combines with J gene TRBJ1-1; D gene unclear. Germline-derived CDR1 and CDR2 are LGHNT and FRNRAP. The length of the CDR3 is 13 residues. V lost 1 base to trimming and J lost 10 bases, with 13 bases between them. CDR3 residues: CASGLGHSAGAFF. In DNA form, the CDR3 reads TGTGCTAGTGGTTTGGGTCACAGCGCGGGAGCTTTCTTT. Variable domain in full (rest from reference TRBV12-5 and TRBJ1-1): DARVTQTPRHKVTEMGQEVTMRCQPILGHNTVFWYRQTMMQGLELLAYFRNRAPLDDSGMPKDRFSAEMPDATLATLKIQPSEPRDSAVYFCASGLGHSAGAFFGQGTRLTVV.

With respect to this clone: Within the sample, other DNA sequences also encode this same CDR3. The chain recombines TRBV4-3 with TRBJ1-1, with a possible D match to TRBD1 (5 bases). Trimming removed 4 bases at V and 8 bases at J, with 17 bases between. This CDR3 region has 14 residues. The germline V gene encodes CDR1 LGHNA and CDR2 YSLEER. CDR3 bases: TGCGCCAGCAGCCTTGGGGGAGGAGCCGTGGAAGCTTTCTTT. Translation: CASSLGGGAVEAFF.

The rearrangement links TRBV20-1 to TRBJ2-7; 9 positions match TRBD2. The CDR3 covers 15 residues. Per germline, CDR1 DFQATT and CDR2 SNEGSKA (reference sequence). J gave up 2 bases and V 3 bases, and 8 bases lay outside the gene matches. The CDR3 here is CSASIVRGGTYEQYF. DNA of the CDR3: TGCAGTGCTAGTATTGTGCGGGGGGGGACCTACGAGCAGTACTTC.

This clone was recorded a few times. The gene calls are TRBV7-9 and TRBJ2-5; TRBD2 is a possible D gene (6 bases). The V end lost 5 bases, the J end lost 0 bases, and 16 bases lay between the germline ends. Looked up from germline, CDR1 is SEHNR and CDR2 is FQNEAQ (reference sequence). This CDR3 comprises 16 residues. In DNA form, the CDR3 reads TGTGCCAGCAGCCCCCGGGGGTGGTTGTACCAAGAGACCCAGTACTTC. Protein product: CASSPRGWLYQETQYF.

For the CDR3, the DNA is TGTGCCAGCAGCTTATTAGGGGGCTGGGCCGAGCAGTACTTC. Protein: CASSLLGGWAEQYF. This chain links TRBV7-3 with TRBJ2-7, with TRBD1 matching over 7 bases. In germline, CDR1 is SGHTA, CDR2 FQGTGA. The V segment lost 2 bases and the J segment 6 bases; nucleotides outside the gene matches: 7. CDR3 size: 14 residues.

The V call is TRBV7-6, the J call TRBJ2-3, with 14 bases lining up with TRBD2. The CDR3 is 19 amino acids. V gave up 2 bases and J gave up 1 base; unmatched junction bases: 8. The V gene's germline CDR1 is SGHVS and CDR2 FNYEAQ. The CDR3 DNA reads TGTGCCAGCAGCTTAATGACTAGCGGGGGGGCCTTGGGCACAGATACGCAGTATTTT. This sequence encodes CASSLMTSGGALGTDTQYF.

J is TRBJ2-3 and V is TRBV9; 12 nucleotides agree with TRBD2. Trimming at V came to 0 bases and at J to 6 bases, leaving 8 bases not matched to a gene. The CDR3 length is 17 residues. CDR1 and CDR2 (germline): SGDLS, YYNGEE. For the CDR3, the DNA is TGTGCCAGCAGCGTAGTGCCTAGCGGGGGGGCGGGTGATACGCAGTATTTT. Its protein product is CASSVVPSGGAGDTQYF.

The chain employs TRBV7-2 and TRBJ1-1; the D gene is possibly TRBD1 (5 bases). CDR1 and CDR2 from the germline V gene are SGHTA and FQGNSA. The CDR3 covers 14 residues. V was clipped by 7 bases and J by 1 base, with 13 bases between them. CDR3 residues: CASTMWGENTEAFF. The CDR3 nucleotides read TGTGCCAGCACCATGTGGGGCGAGAACACTGAAGCTTTCTTT.

This clone was seen only a few times. This rearrangement joins TRBV12-3 or TRBV12-4 to TRBJ2-7; D call uncertain. Trimming shortened V by 3 bases and J by 5 bases, and 8 bases separated the two germline ends. The CDR3 is 12 amino acids. The CDR3 DNA follows: TGTGCCAGCAGTTTTCATGTCAACGAGCAGTACTTC. It codes for CASSFHVNEQYF.

The genes are TRBV5-1 and TRBJ2-5; D is perhaps TRBD2 (5 bases). The CDR3 covers 13 residues. Germline V lookup: CDR1 SGHRS, CDR2 YFSETQ. The V and J ends lost 2 bases and 1 base respectively, with 6 bases between them. CDR3 sequence reads: CASSFSGQETQYF. CDR3 coding DNA: TGCGCCAGCAGCTTCAGCGGCCAAGAGACCCAGTACTTC.

This clone was found once. The chain has TRBV15 and TRBJ2-1; 7 bases align to TRBD2. This CDR3 region has 17 residues. Germline V gene data show CDR1 as LNHNV and CDR2 as YYDKDF (reference sequence). The junction had 11 bases not matched to a gene; V was cut back by 4 bases and J by 2 bases. Here the CDR3 reads CATSTQRGGGAYNEQFF. The DNA for the CDR3 is TGTGCCACCAGCACCCAGCGTGGGGGGGGAGCCTACAATGAGCAGTTCTTC.

This rearrangement joins TRBV15 to TRBJ1-1; D ambiguous. CDR1 is LNHNV, CDR2 YYDKDF, per germline (reference sequence). This CDR3 contains 13 residues. Between the trimmed V and J ends, which lost 1 base and 1 base, there was a span of 4 bases. The CDR3 region is CATSRAGNTEAFF. The CDR3 nucleotides read TGTGCCACCAGCAGAGCAGGGAACACTGAAGCTTTCTTT.

CDR3 region: CASSPYQGNSYEQYF. The CDR3 DNA reads as TGTGCCAGCAGCCCGTATCAGGGGAACTCCTACGAGCAGTACTTC. The chain is built from TRBV9 and TRBJ2-7; the D gene is possibly TRBD1 (6 bases). Germline CDR1 SGDLS, CDR2 YYNGEE. The length of the CDR3 is 15 residues. V lost 4 bases, J lost 0 bases, and 14 bases lay in between.

The DNA of the CDR3 is TGTGCCAGCAGCATGGAGCAAGGGACAGGGGGCCTTTACGAGCAGTACTTC. Translated, it gives CASSMEQGTGGLYEQYF. The chain combines TRBV5-5 with TRBJ2-7, with 12 bases fitting TRBD1. Trimming took 4 bases from V and 4 from J; bases not matched to a gene: 12. The CDR3 sequence is 17 residues long. Germline lookup yields CDR1 SGHKS and CDR2 YYEKEE (reference sequence). Variable domain in full (rest from reference TRBV5-5 and TRBJ2-7): DAGVTQSPTHLIKTRGQQVTLRCSPISGHKSVSWYQQVLGQGPQFIFQYYEKEERGRGNFPDRFSARQFPNYSSELNVNALLLGDSALYLCASSMEQGTGGLYEQYFGPGTRLTVT.